Following are 18 T cell receptor beta chains from one sample sequenced in a study of T cells in Graves' hyperthyroidism and ophthalmopathy. RNA transcripts yielded amplified TCR beta CDR3 regions. First-round RT-PCR targeting the TCR CDR3 was performed with the HTBI primer set. In TCRdb, the multiplex PCR reads were re-called with MiXCR into one record per CDR3 protein. Of about 700,000 distinct CDR3 sequences listed, about 14% are singletons. Material for sequencing was blood. These receptors all come from a woman aged 18 to 35 with Graves' hyperthyroidism.

This clonotype turned up a few times. This rearrangement joins TRBV29-1 to TRBJ1-1; D call uncertain. The CDR3 covers 12 residues. Trimming took off 4 bases at V and 2 bases at J, with 8 bases between the two ends. CDR1 and CDR2 from the germline V gene are SQVTM and ANQGSEA. For the CDR3, the DNA is TGCAGCGTTGCTGGGGTAAACACTGAAGCTTTCTTT. Protein sequence: CSVAGVNTEAFF.

This clonotype showed up many times. V is TRBV29-1 and J is TRBJ1-1, with 7 bases that match TRBD1. V was pared by 0 bases and J by 5 bases, with 6 bases of the junction left unmatched. Germline V CDR1 and CDR2: SQVTM, ANQGSEA. The CDR3 is made up of 14 amino acids. CDR3 nucleotides: TGCAGCGTTGAAGACAGGGACAGTAGGACTGAAGCTTTCTTT. Translated: CSVEDRDSRTEAFF.

This clonotype has ten or more counts. The J gene is TRBJ2-2, the V gene TRBV30; TRBD1 matches 7 bases. V trimming: 3 bases; J trimming: 0 bases; junction bases outside the gene matches: 4. This CDR3 has 15 residues. Germline V gives CDR1 GTSNPN, CDR2 SVGIG (reference sequence). Here the CDR3 reads CAWRGTAANTGELFF. The CDR3 DNA sequence: TGTGCCTGGAGGGGGACAGCTGCGAACACCGGGGAGCTGTTTTTT.

In this sample, this clonotype turned up many times. This chain uses TRBV7-2 with TRBJ2-7; D may be TRBD2 (6 bases). CDR1 and CDR2 (germline): SGHTA, FQGNSA. Trimming removed 5 bases at V and 3 bases at J, with 17 bases between. The CDR3 has 15 residues. CDR3 DNA sequence: TGTGCCAGCAGCCTTTCTAGCGCTTCTAGCTACGAGCAGTACTTC. This gives the protein CASSLSSASSYEQYF.

This clonotype was recorded once. The chain combines TRBV6-2 or TRBV6-3 with TRBJ2-7; no firm D call. The CDR3 covers 14 residues. Per the germline V gene, CDR1 is MNHEY and CDR2 is SVGEGT. The ends were cut back, 5 bases at V and 5 bases at J, with 16 bases in the middle. Here the CDR3 reads CASSDPSGVHEQYF. The CDR3 DNA reads as TGTGCCAGCAGTGACCCTAGTGGGGTGCACGAGCAGTACTTC.

This clonotype was counted once. This chain links TRBV9 with TRBJ2-1, with 10 bases aligning to TRBD2. Trimming took 0 bases from V and 4 from J; bases not matched to a gene: 4. Germline CDR1 is SGDLS and CDR2 is YYNGEE. The CDR3 totals 16 residues. This CDR3 is CASSVVGLAMYNEQFF. CDR3 DNA: TGTGCCAGCAGCGTAGTGGGACTAGCGATGTACAATGAGCAGTTCTTC.

In its sample, this clonotype was seen many times. The chain links TRBV30 to TRBJ2-7, with D uncertain. Germline-derived CDR1 and CDR2 are GTSNPN and SVGIG (reference sequence). V dropped 0 bases and J dropped 0 bases, with 3 bases sitting between them. This CDR3 region has 12 residues. CDR3 DNA: TGTGCCTGGAGTGTAGACTCCTACGAGCAGTACTTC. As protein: CAWSVDSYEQYF.

This chain links TRBV5-8 with TRBJ2-5, with 10 bases identical to TRBD1. This CDR3 spans 16 amino acids. The V gene end was trimmed by 0 bases and the J gene end by 2 bases; junction bases not matched to a gene: 4. Germline assignment: CDR1 SGHTS and CDR2 YDEGEE. CDR3 sequence (DNA): TGTGCCAGCAGCTTGGGGGACAGGGGTATTCAAGAGACCCAGTACTTC. Its protein is CASSLGDRGIQETQYF.

This clonotype showed up just a few times. This likely comes from a read error, as the CDR3 has no conserved phenylalanine or tryptophan at its end. This sequence joins TRBV6-1 and TRBJ2-2, with D maybe TRBD1 (6 bases). CDR1 MNHNS and CDR2 SASEGT come from the germline V gene. The CDR3 length is 17 residues. V was clipped by 6 bases and J by 0 bases, with 17 bases between them. CDR3 sequence: CASRASRGTTNTGELFL. In DNA form, the CDR3 reads TGTGCCAGCAGGGCCTCGAGGGGGACCACGAACACCGGGGAGCTGTTTCTT.

This chain joins TRBV29-1 and TRBJ2-3; TRBD1 matches at 10 bases. The CDR3 totals 14 residues. J lost 5 bases, V lost 2 bases, and 4 bases had no gene match. The V gene's germline CDR1 is SQVTM and CDR2 ANQGSEA. In DNA form, the CDR3 reads TGCAGCGTTGAATTGGGACAGGGGCAAGATACGCAGTATTTT. It codes for CSVELGQGQDTQYF.

The V and J genes are TRBV28 and TRBJ1-2, with 7 bases matching TRBD1. CDR3 length: 13 residues. CDR1 is MDHEN, CDR2 SYDVKM, per germline. V shed 10 bases, J shed 4 bases, and the junction held 9 bases outside the gene matches. The CDR3 DNA reads as TGTGCCACGGGAGAGGGGGCGCTCTATGGCTACACCTTC. It yields the protein CATGEGALYGYTF.

This clonotype has at least ten counts. This sequence joins TRBV11-2 and TRBJ2-2; 9 bases fit TRBD1. J lost 4 bases, V lost 5 bases, and 11 bases had no gene match. Per the germline V gene, CDR1 is SGHAT and CDR2 is FQNNGV. CDR3 length equals 17 residues. The CDR3 loop is CASSPGSGQGGTGELFF. The DNA of the CDR3 is TGTGCCAGCAGCCCCGGATCGGGACAGGGTGGCACCGGGGAGCTGTTTTTT. Filled out from reference TRBV11-2 and TRBJ2-2, the complete variable domain reads EAGVAQSPRYKIIEKRQSVAFWCNPISGHATLYWYQQILGQGPKLLIQFQNNGVVDDSQLPKDRFSAERLKGVDSTLKIQPAKLEDSAVYLCASSPGSGQGGTGELFFGEGSRLTVL.

About this clonotype: Mismatch with germline at one junction end may stem from a read error. This sequence joins TRBV9 and TRBJ2-1; 11 nucleotides line up with TRBD1. Germline lookup yields CDR1 SGDLS and CDR2 YYNGEE. The length of the CDR3 is 17 residues. CDR3 DNA: TGTGCCAGCAGCGTAGAAGGTGGGACAGGGGGAAACAATGAGCAGTCCTTC. It codes for CASSVEGGTGGNNEQSF.

The gene calls are TRBV12-5 and TRBJ2-1; 7 bases align to TRBD2. The CDR3 is 16 residues long. J lost 7 bases, V lost 0 bases, and 9 bases had no gene match. Germline values: CDR1 LGHNT, CDR2 FRNRAP. CDR3 loop: CASGLVLGREQNEQFF. CDR3 coding DNA: TGTGCTAGTGGTTTGGTATTGGGGCGGGAGCAAAATGAGCAGTTCTTC.

At least ten counts were recorded for this clonotype. The chain combines TRBV27 with TRBJ2-5; TRBD1 matches at 8 bases. CDR3 length: 16 amino acids. Trimming at V came to 7 bases and at J to 5 bases, leaving 15 bases not matched to a gene. Germline CDR1 reads MNHEY; CDR2 reads SMNVEV (reference sequence). CDR3 protein: CASTPLIGQGRETQYF. CDR3 sequence (DNA): TGTGCCAGCACCCCCCTCATCGGACAGGGACGGGAGACCCAGTACTTC.

Many counts were recorded for this clonotype. The chain joins TRBV3-1 to TRBJ1-1; D may be TRBD1 (5 bases). The CDR3 is 14 amino acids. From germline, CDR1 is LGHDT and CDR2 YNNKEL (reference sequence). V was shortened by 1 base and J by 4 bases, with 10 bases between the two germline ends. CDR3 DNA: TGTGCCAGCAGCCAAGGGGGCGCGGGCACTGAAGCTTTCTTT. This sequence encodes CASSQGGAGTEAFF.

This clonotype was picked up many times. The V call is TRBV20-1, the J call TRBJ2-1; 10 bases line up with TRBD2. The V gene's germline CDR1 is DFQATT and CDR2 SNEGSKA (reference sequence). The V and J ends lost 4 bases and 6 bases, in that order; junction bases with no gene match: 9. CDR3 length equals 15 residues. The CDR3 DNA reads TGCAGTGCTACAGGCCTAGCGGGAGTAGGCAATGAGCAGTTCTTC. Translating gives CSATGLAGVGNEQFF.

This chain links TRBV19 with TRBJ1-1; D not resolved. CDR1 LNHDA and CDR2 SQIVND come from the germline V gene (reference sequence). The V and J ends lost 3 bases and 0 bases respectively, with 23 bases between them. The CDR3 runs 19 residues. The CDR3 sequence: CASSIRVRQLLLMNTEAFF. The CDR3 DNA sequence: TGTGCCAGTAGTATTAGGGTGCGACAATTGCTTCTTATGAACACTGAAGCTTTCTTT.